The next 7 T cell receptor beta chains were all read from a single sample in a study of CD8+ T cells in alopecia areata. Treatment described: oral pan-JAK inhibitor, 5-10 mg twice daily. RNA, once extracted, was reverse transcribed into cDNA for use as the sequencing template. Profiling relied on immunoSEQ multiplex PCR, and the TCRdb table lists in-frame clones only, not all of them. The table lists approximately 280,000 clones, 58% of them singletons. The sequencing used CD4+ T cells sorted from blood, collected at week 24, from a patient treated with tofacitinib. These receptors were obtained from a human donor with alopecia areata.

The rearrangement joins TRBV23-1 to TRBJ1-2, with TRBD1 identical over 7 bases. Being an ORF, TRBV23-1 has a function that is uncertain. The CDR3 loop spans 15 amino acids. V trimming: 1 base; J trimming: 5 bases; junction bases outside the gene matches: 7. CDR3 sequence reads: CASSQLEGQRYGYTF. DNA of the CDR3: TGCGCCAGCAGTCAATTGGAGGGACAGAGGTATGGCTACACCTTC.

As to this clone: One end of the junction is discordant with germline, which a read error may explain. The genes are TRBV7-7 and TRBJ2-5; D ambiguous. Germline V lookup: CDR1 SSHAT, CDR2 FNYEAQ (reference sequence). The CDR3 contains 16 residues. CDR3 sequence reads: CASSLFSSFSSETQYF. The CDR3, as DNA: TGTGCTAGCAGCTTATTCTCCAGTTTTTCATCGGAGACCCAGTACTTC.

V gene TRBV7-3 combines with J gene TRBJ2-1; TRBD2 agrees at 7 bases. CDR1 is SGHTA and CDR2 is FQGTGA in the germline V gene. V was pared by 5 bases and J by 8 bases, with 15 bases of the junction left unmatched. The CDR3 runs 16 residues. CDR3 coding DNA: TGTGCCAGCAGCCCCGGCCGGACTAGTCTGGGAGATGAGCAGTTCTTC. Protein product: CASSPGRTSLGDEQFF.

The genes are TRBV7-2 and TRBJ1-1; tentative D call: TRBD1 (5 bases). The V gene's germline CDR1 is SGHTA and CDR2 FQGNSA. V dropped 2 bases and J dropped 4 bases, with 17 bases sitting between them. This CDR3 has 16 amino acids. The CDR3 spells CASSLRGGGGLTEAFF. Written as DNA, the CDR3 is TGTGCCAGCAGCTTACGCGGGGGAGGAGGCCTCACTGAAGCTTTCTTT.

This chain links TRBV9 with TRBJ2-7; the D gene could be TRBD1 or TRBD2 (5 bases each). This CDR3 spans 15 amino acids. V was shortened by 2 bases and J by 3 bases, with 15 bases between the two germline ends. CDR1 and CDR2 (germline): SGDLS, YYNGEE. CDR3 sequence reads: CASSVMTGPSYEQYF. In DNA, the CDR3 is TGTGCCAGCAGCGTGATGACGGGGCCAAGCTACGAGCAGTACTTC.

This chain joins TRBV5-1 and TRBJ1-4; a possible D gene is TRBD1 (5 bases). Trimming took 7 bases from V and 7 from J, leaving 17 bases between them. CDR1 and CDR2 from the germline V gene are SGHRS and YFSETQ. This CDR3 spans 14 amino acids. CDR3 sequence: CASRIQAEGEKLFF. CDR3 coding DNA: TGCGCCAGCCGGATACAGGCTGAGGGTGAAAAACTGTTTTTT.

The chain combines TRBV28 with TRBJ1-1; D unclear. CDR1 is MDHEN and CDR2 is SYDVKM in the germline V gene. The CDR3 sequence is 13 residues long. Between the trimmed V and J ends, which lost 3 bases and 1 base, there was a span of 6 bases. In DNA, the CDR3 is TGTGCCAGCAGTTTCATCAAGAACACTGAAGCTTTCTTT. It codes for CASSFIKNTEAFF.